This T cell receptor beta chain was obtained from a study of ipilimumab plus nivolumab after autologous stem cell transplantation. Looking at the study overall: Patients received a median of about five ipilimumab and roughly eight nivolumab doses.

Through week 26, nivolumab 3 mg/kg IV was given weeks 1, 4, 7, 10, then biweekly. The table came from immunoSEQ multiplex PCR; TCRdb's copy has only in-frame clones and leaves some out. The profile shows about 13,000 clones, around 78% of them singletons. This material consisted of PBMCs, taken in a trial of ipilimumab plus nivolumab as post-transplant consolidation. The origin of this receptor is a male donor with diffuse large B-cell lymphoma.

For the CDR3, the DNA is TGTGCCTGGAGTTCAGGGGGAGCAGGAGAAAAACTGTTTTTT. Amino acid sequence: CAWSSGGAGEKLFF. The genes are TRBV30 and TRBJ1-4, with 7 positions matching TRBD1. With 2 bases clipped from V and 8 bases from J, the junction kept 8 bases outside the gene matches. Germline CDR1 and CDR2: GTSNPN and SVGIG (reference sequence). This CDR3 comprises 14 residues.